A single sample is the source of the 12 T cell receptor beta chains below, sequenced in a study of T cells in Graves' hyperthyroidism and ophthalmopathy. Regions amplified from RNA transcripts were the TCR beta CDR3 regions. First-round RT-PCR with HTBI primers amplified the TCR CDR3 region. TCRdb re-called the multiplex PCR reads through MiXCR, storing one row per CDR3 protein. The table lists around 380,000 distinct CDR3 sequences, around an eighth of them singletons. Sequenced material: blood. The receptor source for this set is a man aged 25 to 45 with Graves' hyperthyroidism that later progressed to Graves' ophthalmopathy.

Ten or more counts support this clonotype. The chain carries TRBV7-2 and TRBJ1-1; perhaps TRBD1 as D (6 bases). V lost 3 bases and J 10 bases, leaving 15 bases between the germline ends. Germline CDR1 is SGHTA and CDR2 is FQGNSA. This CDR3 has 13 amino acids. DNA for the CDR3: TGTGCCAGCAGCTTGAGGGGGATCTCGGGAGCTTTCTTT. This encodes CASSLRGISGAFF.

This clonotype was observed a handful of times. The V call is TRBV6-1, the J call TRBJ2-5; D not resolved. This CDR3 has 12 amino acids. Trimming took 3 bases from V and 2 from J, leaving 4 bases between them. Germline V gene sequence: CDR1 MNHNS, CDR2 SASEGT. The CDR3 nucleotides are TGTGCCAGCAGTGAGATTCAAGAGACCCAGTACTTC. This sequence encodes CASSEIQETQYF.

The chain has TRBV6-1 and TRBJ1-5, with D possibly being TRBD1 (5 bases). The CDR3 extends over 15 amino acids. Germline loops: CDR1 MNHNS, CDR2 SASEGT. Trimming took off 1 base at V and 6 bases at J, with 13 bases between the two ends. In DNA, the CDR3 is TGTGCCAGCAGTGAAGGGGCGGGGGGAGTTCAGCCCCAGCATTTT. It codes for CASSEGAGGVQPQHF.

This clonotype was picked up many times. CDR3 nucleotide sequence: TGTGCCTGGACTAACAGGGATCGTACACCCCTCCACTTT. It encodes CAWTNRDRTPLHF. The V and J genes are TRBV30 and TRBJ1-6, with D possibly matching TRBD1 (6 bases). Trimming cost V 4 bases and J 11 bases, with 15 bases left between them. Germline loops: CDR1 GTSNPN, CDR2 SVGIG (reference sequence). This CDR3 contains 13 residues.

This clonotype was detected ten times or more. J is TRBJ2-4 and V is TRBV12-3 or TRBV12-4; D remains unclear. This CDR3 spans 11 amino acids. Trimming removed 6 bases from V and 5 bases from J, with 5 bases in between. CDR3 protein: CASRIQNIQYF. The CDR3 bases are TGTGCCAGCAGGATCCAAAACATTCAGTACTTC.

The sample holds many counts of this clonotype. The V gene is TRBV2, the J gene TRBJ1-5; D may be TRBD1 (6 bases). The germline CDR1 and CDR2 sequences are SNHLY and FYNNEI. V gave up 6 bases and J gave up 4 bases, with 13 bases separating them. This CDR3 has 14 amino acids. Here the CDR3 DNA reads TGTGCCAGCAGATGGGGGCAGGGAAATCAGCCCCAGCATTTT. Amino acids: CASRWGQGNQPQHF.

This clonotype has a count of ten or more. The V gene is TRBV11-3, the J gene TRBJ2-7; no firm D call. Germline assignment: CDR1 SGHNT and CDR2 YENEEA. The CDR3 is made up of 15 amino acids. The V end lost 1 base, the J end lost 6 bases, and 16 bases lay between the germline ends. The CDR3 DNA is TGTGCCAGCAGCTTAGGCGGCCCAACAGTACGCGAGCAGTACTTC. Its protein product is CASSLGGPTVREQYF.

The V call is TRBV6-1, the J call TRBJ2-3, with 12 bases lining up with TRBD2. CDR3 length equals 17 residues. Germline loops: CDR1 MNHNS, CDR2 SASEGT. Unmatched junction bases numbered 9, after V lost 6 bases and J lost 2 bases. CDR3 sequence: CASSRILAGGDTDTQYF. CDR3 nucleotide sequence: TGTGCCAGCAGCCGGATACTAGCGGGGGGCGACACAGATACGCAGTATTTT.

This clonotype came up a few times. The chain has TRBV3-1 and TRBJ2-5; 9 nucleotides agree with TRBD2. V shed 1 base and J 5 bases; nucleotides not matched to a gene: 11. CDR1 is LGHDT and CDR2 is YNNKEL in the germline V gene (reference sequence). The CDR3 runs to 17 residues. CDR3 sequence (DNA): TGTGCCAGCAGCCAAGGTTTAGGTGGCGGGGGGGCCGAGACCCAGTACTTC. Encoded protein: CASSQGLGGGGAETQYF.

The sample holds a few counts of this clonotype. The chain joins TRBV5-1 to TRBJ2-7; 8 bases line up with TRBD1. The CDR3 spans 16 residues. The trim removed 3 bases at V and 2 bases at J, leaving 10 bases unmatched. Germline values: CDR1 SGHRS, CDR2 YFSETQ. The CDR3 loop is CASSSIRGTGPYEQYF. In DNA form, the CDR3 reads TGCGCCAGCAGCTCAATCCGGGGGACAGGTCCCTACGAGCAGTACTTC. The whole variable domain, filled in from reference TRBV5-1 and TRBJ2-7, reads KAGVTQTPRYLIKTRGQQVTLSCSPISGHRSVSWYQQTPGQGLQFLFEYFSETQRNKGNFPGRFSGRQFSNSRSEMNVSTLELGDSALYLCASSSIRGTGPYEQYFGPGTRLTVT.

This clonotype was counted only a few times. The chain recombines TRBV6-1 with TRBJ2-5; no clear D gene. This CDR3 is built from 13 residues. The germline V and J ends were trimmed by 5 bases and 4 bases, with 11 bases remaining between them. From germline, CDR1 is MNHNS and CDR2 SASEGT. Here the CDR3 DNA reads TGTGCCAGCAGTTCCGTGGCAAGAGAGACCCAGTACTTC. It translates to CASSSVARETQYF.

This clonotype was picked up many times. The chain's CDR3 is CSARSRVTISTDTQYF. The CDR3 DNA is TGCAGTGCTAGATCTAGAGTTACCATTAGCACAGATACGCAGTATTTT. The rearrangement joins TRBV20-1 to TRBJ2-3; no clear D. Trimming shortened V by 2 bases and J by 0 bases, and 15 bases separated the two germline ends. The germline V gene has CDR1 DFQATT and CDR2 SNEGSKA (reference sequence). The CDR3 spans 16 residues.